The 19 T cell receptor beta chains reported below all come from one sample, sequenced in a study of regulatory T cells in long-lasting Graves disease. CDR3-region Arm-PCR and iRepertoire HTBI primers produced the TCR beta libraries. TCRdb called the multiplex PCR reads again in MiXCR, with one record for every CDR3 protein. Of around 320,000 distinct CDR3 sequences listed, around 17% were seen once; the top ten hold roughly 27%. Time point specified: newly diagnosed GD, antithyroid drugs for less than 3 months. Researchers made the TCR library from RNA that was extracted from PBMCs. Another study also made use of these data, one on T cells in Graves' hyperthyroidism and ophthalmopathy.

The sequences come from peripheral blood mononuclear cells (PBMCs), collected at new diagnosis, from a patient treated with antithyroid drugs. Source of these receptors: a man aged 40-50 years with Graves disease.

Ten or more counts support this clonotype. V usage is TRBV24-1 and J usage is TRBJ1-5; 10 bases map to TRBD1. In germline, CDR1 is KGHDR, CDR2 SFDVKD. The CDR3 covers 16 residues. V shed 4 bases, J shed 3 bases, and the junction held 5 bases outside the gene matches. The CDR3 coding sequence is TGTGCCACCAGTGACCCCGGACAGGGGGACAATCAGCCCCAGCATTTT. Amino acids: CATSDPGQGDNQPQHF.

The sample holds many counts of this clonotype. The CDR3 spells CSAREHGDVRGYTF. In DNA form, the CDR3 reads TGCAGTGCTAGAGAGCACGGCGACGTGAGAGGCTACACCTTC. This chain connects TRBV20-1 to TRBJ1-2, with no clear D. CDR3 length: 14 residues. The germline gives CDR1 DFQATT, CDR2 SNEGSKA (reference sequence). Trimming shortened V by 0 bases and J by 8 bases, and 16 bases separated the two germline ends.

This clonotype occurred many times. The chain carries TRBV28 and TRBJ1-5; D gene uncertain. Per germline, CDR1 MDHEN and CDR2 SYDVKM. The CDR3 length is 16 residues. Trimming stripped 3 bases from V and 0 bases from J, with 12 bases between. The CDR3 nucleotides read TGTGCCAGCAGTTTTATTGGGGATTATAGCAATCAGCCCCAGCATTTT. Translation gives CASSFIGDYSNQPQHF.

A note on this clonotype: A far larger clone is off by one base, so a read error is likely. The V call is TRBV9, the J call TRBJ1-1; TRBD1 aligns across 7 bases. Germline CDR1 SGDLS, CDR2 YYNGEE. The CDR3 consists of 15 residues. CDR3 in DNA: TGTGCCAGCAGTGCCTTGGGGACAGCGAACATTGAAGCTTTCTTT. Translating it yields CASSALGTANIEAFF.

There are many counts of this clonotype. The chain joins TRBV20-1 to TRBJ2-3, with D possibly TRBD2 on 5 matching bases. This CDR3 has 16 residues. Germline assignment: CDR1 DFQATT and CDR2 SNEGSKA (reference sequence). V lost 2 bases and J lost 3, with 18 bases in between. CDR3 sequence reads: CSARSGDGPSTDTQYF. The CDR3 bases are TGCAGTGCTAGATCCGGGGATGGGCCCTCGACAGATACGCAGTATTTT.

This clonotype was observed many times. The CDR3 loop reads CASSVQLRDEQFF. The CDR3 nucleotides are TGTGCCAGCAGCGTTCAACTTCGGGATGAGCAGTTCTTC. The chain joins TRBV28 to TRBJ2-1; no reliable D call. The V gene's germline CDR1 is MDHEN and CDR2 SYDVKM. CDR3 length: 13 amino acids. Between the trimmed V and J ends, which lost 6 bases and 8 bases, there was a span of 14 bases.

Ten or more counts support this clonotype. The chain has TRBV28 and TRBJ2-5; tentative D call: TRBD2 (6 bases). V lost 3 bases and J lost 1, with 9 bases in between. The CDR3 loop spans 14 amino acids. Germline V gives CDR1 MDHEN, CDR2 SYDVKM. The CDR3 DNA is TGTGCCAGCAGTTTGGGGGGACCCCAAGAGACCCAGTACTTC. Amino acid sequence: CASSLGGPQETQYF.

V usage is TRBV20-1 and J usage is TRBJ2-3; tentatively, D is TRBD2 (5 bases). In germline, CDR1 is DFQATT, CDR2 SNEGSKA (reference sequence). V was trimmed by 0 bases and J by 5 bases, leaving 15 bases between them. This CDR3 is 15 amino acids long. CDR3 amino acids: CSAREQAGVGDTQYF. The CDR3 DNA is TGCAGTGCTAGAGAACAAGCCGGGGTCGGAGATACGCAGTATTTT.

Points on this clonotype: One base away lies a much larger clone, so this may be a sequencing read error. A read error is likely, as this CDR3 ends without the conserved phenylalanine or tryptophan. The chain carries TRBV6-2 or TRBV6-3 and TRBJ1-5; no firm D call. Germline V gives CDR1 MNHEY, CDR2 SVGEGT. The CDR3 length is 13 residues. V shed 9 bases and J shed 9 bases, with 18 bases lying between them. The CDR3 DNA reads TGTGCCAGTTCGGAACGAGGGCCAGGGCCCCAGCATTCT. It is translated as CASSERGPGPQHS.

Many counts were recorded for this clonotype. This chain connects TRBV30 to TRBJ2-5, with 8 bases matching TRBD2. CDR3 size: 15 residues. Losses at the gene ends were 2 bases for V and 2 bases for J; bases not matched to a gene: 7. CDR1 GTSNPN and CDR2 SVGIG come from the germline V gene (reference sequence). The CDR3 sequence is CAWSSRGTSQETQYF. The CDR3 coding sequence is TGTGCCTGGAGTTCAAGAGGGACTAGTCAAGAGACCCAGTACTTC. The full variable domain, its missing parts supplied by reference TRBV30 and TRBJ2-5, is SQTIHQWPATLVQPVGSPLSLECTVEGTSNPNLYWYRQAAGRGLQLLFYSVGIGQISSEVPQNLSASRPQDRQFILSSKKLLLSDSGFYLCAWSSRGTSQETQYFGPGTRLLVL.

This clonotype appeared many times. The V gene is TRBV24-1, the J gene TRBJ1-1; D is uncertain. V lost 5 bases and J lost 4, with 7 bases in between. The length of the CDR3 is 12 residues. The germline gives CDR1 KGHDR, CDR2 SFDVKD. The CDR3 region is CATSAPGTEAFF. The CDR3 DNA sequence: TGTGCCACCAGTGCCCCGGGCACTGAAGCTTTCTTT.

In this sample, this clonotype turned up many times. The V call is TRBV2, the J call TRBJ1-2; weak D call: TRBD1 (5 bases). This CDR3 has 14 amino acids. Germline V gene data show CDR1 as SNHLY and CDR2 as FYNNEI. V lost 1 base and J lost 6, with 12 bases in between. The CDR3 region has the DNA TGTGCCAGCAGTGAAGAGGGACCGCAGCATGGCTACACCTTC. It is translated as CASSEEGPQHGYTF.

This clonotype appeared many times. CDR3: CASIPGTGPRYTF. The CDR3 DNA reads TGTGCCAGTATTCCCGGGACAGGGCCCCGCTACACCTTC. The rearrangement links TRBV28 to TRBJ1-2; 9 nucleotides line up with TRBD1. V lost 9 bases to trimming and J lost 9 bases; unmatched junction nucleotides: 11. CDR3 length: 13 amino acids. In germline, CDR1 is MDHEN, CDR2 SYDVKM.

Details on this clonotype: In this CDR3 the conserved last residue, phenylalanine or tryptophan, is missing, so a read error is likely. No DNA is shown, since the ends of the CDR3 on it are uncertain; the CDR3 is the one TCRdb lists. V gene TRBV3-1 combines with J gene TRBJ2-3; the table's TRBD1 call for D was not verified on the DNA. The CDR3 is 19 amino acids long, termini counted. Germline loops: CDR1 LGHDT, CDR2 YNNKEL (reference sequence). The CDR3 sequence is CASSQSSIPLQGVTDTRYL.

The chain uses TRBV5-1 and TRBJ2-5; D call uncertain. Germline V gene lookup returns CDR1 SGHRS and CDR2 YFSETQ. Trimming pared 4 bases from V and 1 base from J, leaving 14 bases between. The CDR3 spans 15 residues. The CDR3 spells CASSVMDGPQETQYF. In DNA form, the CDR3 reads TGCGCCAGCAGCGTAATGGATGGGCCCCAAGAGACCCAGTACTTC.

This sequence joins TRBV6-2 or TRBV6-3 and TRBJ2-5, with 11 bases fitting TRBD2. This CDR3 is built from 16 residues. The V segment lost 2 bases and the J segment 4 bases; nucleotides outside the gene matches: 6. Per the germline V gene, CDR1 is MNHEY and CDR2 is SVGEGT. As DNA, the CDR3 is TGTGCCAGCAGTTACACTAGCGGGGGCCTTCCAGAGACCCAGTACTTC. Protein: CASSYTSGGLPETQYF.

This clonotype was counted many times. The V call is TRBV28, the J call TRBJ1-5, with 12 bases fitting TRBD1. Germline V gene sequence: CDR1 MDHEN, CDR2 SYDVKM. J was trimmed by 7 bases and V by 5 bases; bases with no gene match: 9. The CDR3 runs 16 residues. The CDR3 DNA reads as TGTGCCAGCAGTGCGCCGGGACAGGGGGCGGGACAGCCCCAGCATTTT. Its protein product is CASSAPGQGAGQPQHF.

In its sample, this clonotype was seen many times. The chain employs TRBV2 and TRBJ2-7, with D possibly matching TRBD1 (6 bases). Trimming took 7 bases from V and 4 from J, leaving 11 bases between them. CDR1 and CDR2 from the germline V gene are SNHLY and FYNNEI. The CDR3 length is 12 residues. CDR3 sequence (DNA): TGTGCCAGCAATCAGGGGTGGTACGAGCAGTACTTC. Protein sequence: CASNQGWYEQYF.

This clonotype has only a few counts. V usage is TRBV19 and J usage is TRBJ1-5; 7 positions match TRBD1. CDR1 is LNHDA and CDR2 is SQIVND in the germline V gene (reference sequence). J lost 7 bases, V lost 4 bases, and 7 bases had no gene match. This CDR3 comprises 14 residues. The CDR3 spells CASSRQGQEQPQHF. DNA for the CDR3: TGTGCCAGTAGTAGACAGGGTCAAGAGCAGCCCCAGCATTTT.